This T cell receptor beta chain was identified in a study of cytomegalovirus exposure and HLA in healthy donors (dated by TCRdb to about 2017). With respect to the entire study: The 650 to 750 repertoires of the first cohort and the 120 validation repertoires were produced on the same platform, according to a later analysis. A separate validation cohort of approximately 130 different subjects was used in addition to the roughly 620-subject first cohort. To predict cytomegalovirus infection status, the study brought together high-throughput TCR immunosequencing, statistical association of individual TCRs with disease status, and machine learning. The aim of the study was to test whether cataloging public T cell receptors could identify signatures of past pathogen exposure. General findings and caveats noted by the study authors: In both the original and validation cohorts, the classifier was reported to diagnose cytomegalovirus status with high specificity and sensitivity. The authors suggested that the approach could potentially be generalized to other disease states and immunological phenotypes. Of the cluster scores, about 94% were above 0 in a later analysis, which found that TCRs clustered in the first cohort also tended to co-occur in the 90 to 150 validation repertoires. While some public TCRs were present in many individuals, most TCR sequences turned up only very rarely across donors. All 120 or so repertoires were used to score co-occurrence in the validation cohort in a later analysis, because that analysis had no HLA typing for the cohort. A total of roughly 160 TCR beta chains were listed by the study as associated with cytomegalovirus. A few of the identified cytomegalovirus-associated TCR beta chains were confirmed in vitro to be specific for cytomegalovirus antigens.

Spanning cysteine to phenylalanine, the CDR3 consists of 17 amino acids. CDR3 DNA only is kept here, 51 bases in frame from base 1. CDR1 and CDR2, looked up from the germline V gene, are SGHAT and FQNNGV. V loses 3 bases, J loses 3 bases, and the germline ends lie 18 bases apart. Library construction relied on the immunoSEQ multiplex PCR assay. The authors' pipeline ran thus. A statistical classification framework was developed to diagnose cytomegalovirus status using the catalog of TCR beta chain sequences. TCRdb mirrors the immuneACCESS table, restricted to in-frame sequences. Some clones are absent from its copies; in checked studies, under half trace to an unresolved V gene, and the reason for the others is unknown. From that table come the V and J calls and clone size; the DNA was used to work out D and trimming. For this sample there are approximately 150,000 clones; about 90% appear just once. The ten most abundant clones make up roughly 3% of the sample.

Separate from the approximately 700-subject first cohort, the validation cohort of some 130 subjects was the group to which the donors belonged. As to this clone: It lacks a known antigen. Base quality data are lacking; no much larger clone is found one base away.

The sequence came from a woman aged 18-35 years in good health and CMV-seropositive. The rearranged segments are TRBV11-2 and TRBJ1-3, with TRBD1 as a weak D call on 6 bases. The sequencing input was PBMCs. The DNA reads TGTGCCAGCAGCTTCTTCCTTCGGGGGGCTCGTGGAAACACCATATATTTT. Translation gives CASSFFLRGARGNTIYF.